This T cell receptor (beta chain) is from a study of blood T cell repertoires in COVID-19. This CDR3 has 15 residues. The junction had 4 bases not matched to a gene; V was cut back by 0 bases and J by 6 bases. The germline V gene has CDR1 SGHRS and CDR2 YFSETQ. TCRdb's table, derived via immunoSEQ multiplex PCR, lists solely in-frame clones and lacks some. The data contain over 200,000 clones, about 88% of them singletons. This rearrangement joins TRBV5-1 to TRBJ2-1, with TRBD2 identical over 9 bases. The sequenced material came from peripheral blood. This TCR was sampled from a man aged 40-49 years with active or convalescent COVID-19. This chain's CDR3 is CASSLGIAGVNEQFF. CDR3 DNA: TGCGCCAGCAGCTTGGGTATAGCGGGGGTCAATGAGCAGTTCTTC.